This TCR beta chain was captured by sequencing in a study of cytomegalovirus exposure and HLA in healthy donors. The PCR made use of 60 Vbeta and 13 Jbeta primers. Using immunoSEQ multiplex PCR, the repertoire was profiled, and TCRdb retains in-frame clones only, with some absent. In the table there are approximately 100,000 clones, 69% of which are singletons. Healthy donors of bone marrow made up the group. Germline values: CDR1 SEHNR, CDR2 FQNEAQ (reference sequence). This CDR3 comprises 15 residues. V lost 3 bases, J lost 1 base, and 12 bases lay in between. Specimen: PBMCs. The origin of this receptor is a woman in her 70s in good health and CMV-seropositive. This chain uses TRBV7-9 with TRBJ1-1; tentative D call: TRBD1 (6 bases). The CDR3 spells CASSFSGGPNTEAFF. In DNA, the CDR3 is TGTGCCAGCAGCTTCTCCGGGGGGCCGAACACTGAAGCTTTCTTT. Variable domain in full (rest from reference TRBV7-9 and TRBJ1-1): DTGVSQNPRHKITKRGQNVTFRCDPISEHNRLYWYRQTLGQGPEFLTYFQNEAQLEKSRLLSDRFSAERPKGSFSTLEIQRTEQGDSAMYLCASSFSGGPNTEAFFGQGTRLTVV.